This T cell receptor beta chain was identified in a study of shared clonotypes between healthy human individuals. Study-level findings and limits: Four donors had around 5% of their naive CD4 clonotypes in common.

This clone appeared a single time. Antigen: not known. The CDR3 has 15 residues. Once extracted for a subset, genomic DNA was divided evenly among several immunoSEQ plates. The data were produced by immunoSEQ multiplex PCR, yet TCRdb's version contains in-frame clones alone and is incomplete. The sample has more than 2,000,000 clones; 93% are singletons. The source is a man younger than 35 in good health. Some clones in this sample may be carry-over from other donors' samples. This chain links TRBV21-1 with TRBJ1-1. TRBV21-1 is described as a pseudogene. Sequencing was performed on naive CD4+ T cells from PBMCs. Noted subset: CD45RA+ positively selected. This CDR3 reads CASSSRSRWNTEAFF. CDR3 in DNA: TGTGCCAGCAGCTCCCGGTCGAGGTGGAACACTGAAGCTTTCTTT.